This paragraph reports one T cell receptor beta chain. The target antigen is unknown. This sample is part of a study of T cell responses to AZD1222 COVID-19 vaccine. The table came from immunoSEQ multiplex PCR; TCRdb's copy has only in-frame clones and leaves some out. The sample has about 120,000 clones; about 90% are singletons. Study results and limitations: Spike regions recognized by vaccine-associated CD4 TCRs spanned the protein, led by 160-218 and 743-854.

Looked up from germline, CDR1 is SGHTA and CDR2 is FQGNSA. V was shortened by 4 bases and J by 7 bases, with 16 bases between the two germline ends. The CDR3 loop spans 14 amino acids. The material sequenced was peripheral blood, taken on day 0 of AZD1222 vaccination. The rearrangement joins TRBV7-2 to TRBJ1-2, with unresolved D. This TCR was recovered from an adult in good health. Written as DNA, the CDR3 is TGTGCCAGCAGCTCAAGGCTAGATTTAGGTGGCTACACCTTC. Its translation: CASSSRLDLGGYTF.